The 32 T cell receptor beta chains below come from one sample, sequenced in a study of T-cell memory formation after mild COVID-19 (dated by TCRdb to about 2021). The library was built by means of 5' RACE. This sample was sequenced with an Illumina NovaSeq 6000. Using fastp at Q25 and MiXCR, TCRdb reprocessed the public reads and kept productive beta chains. For every CDR3 protein sequence, its rows merge into one entry that carries the most common genes and DNA. The sample table contains roughly 240,000 distinct CDR3 sequences; only one count was recorded for 15% of them. 2.1% of the sample comes from the top ten. Sequenced sample: PBMCs or a T cell subset sorted from them (not recorded which). The receptors were sampled from an adult woman who had mild COVID-19 (a few samples of this study predate the infection). The sample titles of this study are shuffled in the database, so cell type and time point are left out; the donor was told from shared clones.

The chain carries TRBV18 and TRBJ2-1; D remains ambiguous. Trimming removed 3 bases from V and 6 bases from J, with 6 bases in between. Germline CDR1 KGHSH, CDR2 LQKENI. The CDR3 contains 12 residues. The CDR3 here is CASSPRSNEQFF. The DNA for the CDR3 is TGTGCCAGCTCACCCAGAAGCAATGAGCAGTTCTTC. The whole variable domain, filled in from reference TRBV18 and TRBJ2-1, reads NAGVMQNPRHLVRRRGQEARLRCSPMKGHSHVYWYRQLPEEGLKFMVYLQKENIIDESGMPKERFSAEFPKEGPSILRIQQVVRGDSAAYFCASSPRSNEQFFGPGTRLTVL.

This clonotype was seen ten or more times. This chain links TRBV12-3 or TRBV12-4 with TRBJ2-2; D is ambiguous. The CDR3 spans 14 residues. V lost 5 bases and J lost 5, with 12 bases in between. The CDR3 region has the DNA TGTGCCAGCAGTCCCCGCTTTCGAACCGGGGAGCTGTTTTTT. As protein: CASSPRFRTGELFF.

This clonotype appeared a few times. The gene calls are TRBV12-3 or TRBV12-4 and TRBJ2-7, with 10 nucleotides matching TRBD1. V lost 5 bases and J lost 6; bases outside the gene matches: 4. This CDR3 has 13 residues. The CDR3 DNA follows: TGTGCCAGCAGTCTCCGGGACAGGGGCGAGCAGTACTTC. Translating gives CASSLRDRGEQYF.

The chain joins TRBV24-1 to TRBJ2-3, with TRBD2 as a possible D gene (5 bases). Germline CDR1 is KGHDR and CDR2 is SFDVKD. V was pared by 4 bases and J by 5 bases, with 15 bases between. The CDR3 runs to 15 residues. CDR3 bases: TGTGCCACCAGTGACCCGGACTTCCTGAGAGATACGCAGTATTTT. Its translation is CATSDPDFLRDTQYF.

This chain joins TRBV12-3 or TRBV12-4 and TRBJ2-7; 8 bases are shared with TRBD2. J gave up 3 bases and V 5 bases, and 3 bases lay outside the gene matches. The CDR3 length is 13 residues. The CDR3 sequence: CASSRSGSYEQYF. The CDR3 DNA sequence: TGTGCCAGCAGTCGCAGCGGGAGCTACGAGCAGTACTTC.

The V call is TRBV19, the J call TRBJ2-3; 7 nucleotides agree with TRBD2. CDR1 and CDR2 (germline): LNHDA, SQIVND (reference sequence). This CDR3 contains 12 residues. V lost 5 bases, J lost 7 bases, and 3 bases stayed unmatched. The CDR3 DNA reads TGTGCCAGTAGTGGAGCGGGGTATACGCAGTATTTT. Translating it yields CASSGAGYTQYF.

The rearrangement uses TRBV12-3 or TRBV12-4 and TRBJ2-5; TRBD2 matches 10 bases. This CDR3 contains 15 residues. The ends lost 4 bases at V and 4 bases at J; junction bases unmatched: 6. This CDR3 reads CASSSGSGRSETQYF. In DNA form, the CDR3 reads TGTGCCAGCAGTTCGGGTAGCGGGAGGTCAGAGACCCAGTACTTC.

This clonotype occurred many times. V gene TRBV20-1 combines with J gene TRBJ2-3; TRBD2 aligns across 7 bases. The trim removed 5 bases at V and 2 bases at J, leaving 7 bases unmatched. This CDR3 has 14 amino acids. Germline V gives CDR1 DFQATT, CDR2 SNEGSKA (reference sequence). CDR3 coding DNA: TGCAGTGCTCGATCTAGCGGATACACAGATACGCAGTATTTT. Translation gives CSARSSGYTDTQYF.

The rearrangement joins TRBV9 to TRBJ2-1, with unresolved D. Trimming pared 4 bases from V and 0 bases from J, leaving 11 bases between. Germline loops: CDR1 SGDLS, CDR2 YYNGEE. The CDR3 covers 15 residues. DNA for the CDR3: TGTGCCAGCAGCACAAAAGACACCTCCTACAATGAGCAGTTCTTC. This codes for CASSTKDTSYNEQFF. Full variable domain (missing parts from reference TRBV9 and TRBJ2-1): DSGVTQTPKHLITATGQRVTLRCSPRSGDLSVYWYQQSLDQGLQFLIQYYNGEERAKGNILERFSAQQFPDLHSELNLSSLELGDSALYFCASSTKDTSYNEQFFGPGTRLTVL.

The chain combines TRBV7-9 with TRBJ1-1; 7 nucleotides match TRBD1. The junction had 4 bases not matched to a gene; V was cut back by 5 bases and J by 1 base. This CDR3 spans 14 amino acids. Per germline, CDR1 SEHNR and CDR2 FQNEAQ (reference sequence). CDR3 residues: CASSKGQQNTEAFF. Written as DNA, the CDR3 is TGTGCCAGCAGCAAGGGACAGCAGAACACTGAAGCTTTCTTT.

The chain has TRBV6-1 and TRBJ2-1; perhaps TRBD1 as D (6 bases). Germline V CDR1 and CDR2: MNHNS, SASEGT. The V end was cut by 1 base, the J end by 8 bases, with 12 bases between. CDR3 length equals 14 residues. The DNA for the CDR3 is TGTGCCAGCAGTGAAGACAGGGTCATGCATGAGCAGTTCTTC. Amino acids: CASSEDRVMHEQFF.

The rearrangement joins TRBV2 to TRBJ2-3; D is uncertain. Trimming took off 6 bases at V and 3 bases at J, with 10 bases between the two ends. Germline V gene lookup returns CDR1 SNHLY and CDR2 FYNNEI. The CDR3 loop spans 13 amino acids. The CDR3 coding sequence is TGTGCCAGCAGCTCCTTGGGAACAGATACGCAGTATTTT. As protein: CASSSLGTDTQYF.

In this sample, this clonotype turned up many times. The chain is built from TRBV10-2 and TRBJ2-1; TRBD1 matches at 8 bases. This CDR3 has 12 amino acids. V shed 5 bases and J 10 bases; nucleotides not matched to a gene: 4. Germline loops: CDR1 WSHSY, CDR2 SAAADI. The CDR3: CASSRQGLEQFF. The DNA of the CDR3 is TGCGCCAGCAGTAGACAGGGGCTGGAGCAGTTCTTC.

This clonotype was recorded a few times. The CDR3 protein is CASSHRTSGTRGAYEQYF. CDR3 coding DNA: TGTGCCAGCAGCCATCGAACTAGCGGGACCCGAGGCGCCTACGAGCAGTACTTC. J is TRBJ2-7 and V is TRBV3-1, with 10 bases fitting TRBD2. Germline CDR1 is LGHDT and CDR2 is YNNKEL (reference sequence). The CDR3 runs 18 residues. V was clipped by 3 bases and J by 2 bases; unmatched bases: 13.

In this sample, this clonotype turned up a few times. J is TRBJ2-7 and V is TRBV18; D is ambiguous. Germline loops: CDR1 KGHSH, CDR2 LQKENI. The CDR3 is 14 residues long. The germline V and J ends were trimmed by 0 bases and 2 bases, with 8 bases remaining between them. CDR3 region: CASSPPSSPYEQYF. The CDR3 DNA follows: TGTGCCAGCTCACCACCGAGCAGCCCCTACGAGCAGTACTTC.

This clonotype was found many times. The chain combines TRBV4-1 with TRBJ1-2, with D possibly TRBD1 on 6 matching bases. Germline lookup yields CDR1 MGHRA and CDR2 YSYEKL. The length of the CDR3 is 15 residues. Trimming stripped 4 bases from V and 8 bases from J, with 20 bases between. The CDR3 DNA reads TGCGCCAGCAGCCTCTCCCCGGACAGAAGAGGAGGCTACACCTTC. It codes for CASSLSPDRRGGYTF.

This rearrangement joins TRBV27 to TRBJ1-1; TRBD1 matches at 7 bases. Germline lookup yields CDR1 MNHEY and CDR2 SMNVEV (reference sequence). This CDR3 has 15 amino acids. Trimming took 4 bases from V and 1 from J; bases not matched to a gene: 6. For the CDR3, the DNA is TGTGCCAGCAGTTACCGGGACAGCCCGAACACTGAAGCTTTCTTT. It encodes CASSYRDSPNTEAFF.

This clonotype has a handful of counts. The chain combines TRBV7-3 with TRBJ2-1; 13 nucleotides agree with TRBD2. The CDR3 totals 17 residues. V shed 4 bases, J shed 9 bases, and the junction held 12 bases outside the gene matches. Germline CDR1 reads SGHTA; CDR2 reads FQGTGA. The CDR3 DNA is TGTGCCAGCAGCTCCCTCGTCGGACTAGCGGGAGTAGGTGAGCAGTTCTTC. This gives the protein CASSSLVGLAGVGEQFF. Using reference TRBV7-3 and TRBJ2-1 for the parts outside the CDR3, the full variable domain is GAGVSQTPSNKVTEKGKYVELRCDPISGHTALYWYRQSLGQGPEFLIYFQGTGAADDSGLPNDRFFAVRPEGSVSTLKIQRTERGDSAVYLCASSSLVGLAGVGEQFFGPGTRLTVL.

This chain uses TRBV24-1 with TRBJ2-3; D call uncertain. The V gene's germline CDR1 is KGHDR and CDR2 SFDVKD. The germline V and J ends were trimmed by 7 bases and 3 bases, with 10 bases remaining between them. CDR3 length equals 13 residues. CDR3 sequence: CATSAAWTDTQYF. CDR3 coding DNA: TGTGCCACCAGCGCGGCCTGGACAGATACGCAGTATTTT.

This clonotype was detected only a few times. This rearrangement joins TRBV7-8 to TRBJ1-1; 7 nucleotides agree with TRBD1. The CDR3 is made up of 16 amino acids. Unmatched junction bases numbered 6, after V lost 1 base and J lost 1 base. The germline V gene encodes CDR1 SGHVS and CDR2 FQNEAQ. The chain's CDR3 is CASSLGRTGSNTEAFF. CDR3 coding DNA: TGTGCCAGCAGCTTAGGCCGGACAGGCTCGAACACTGAAGCTTTCTTT.

This clonotype was detected only a few times. This chain uses TRBV15 with TRBJ2-5; D ambiguous. The V and J ends lost 0 bases and 3 bases respectively, with 8 bases between them. In germline, CDR1 is LNHNV, CDR2 YYDKDF (reference sequence). CDR3 length: 14 residues. This CDR3 is CATSRERTEETQYF. CDR3 coding DNA: TGTGCCACCAGCAGAGAGAGGACGGAAGAGACCCAGTACTTC.

The V call is TRBV20-1, the J call TRBJ1-2; possible D gene TRBD1, 6 bases. V was trimmed by 3 bases and J by 8 bases, leaving 16 bases between them. The CDR3 is made up of 13 amino acids. The germline V gene has CDR1 DFQATT and CDR2 SNEGSKA (reference sequence). The CDR3 is CSASELGGEGYTF. CDR3 nucleotides: TGCAGTGCTAGTGAGCTGGGGGGCGAGGGCTACACCTTC.

At least ten counts were recorded for this clonotype. The chain is built from TRBV12-3 or TRBV12-4 and TRBJ2-7; the D gene is possibly TRBD1 (5 bases). V was pared by 4 bases and J by 4 bases, with 5 bases between. The CDR3 is 11 residues long. CDR3 amino acids: CASSSGYEQYF. The CDR3, as DNA: TGTGCCAGCAGTTCAGGGTACGAGCAGTACTTC.

This clonotype was seen more than once but under ten times. The gene calls are TRBV20-1 and TRBJ2-7, with D hard to call. V gave up 3 bases and J gave up 4 bases, with 7 bases separating them. CDR3 length: 11 amino acids. In germline, CDR1 is DFQATT, CDR2 SNEGSKA (reference sequence). The CDR3 DNA follows: TGCAGTGCTAGTGGGGTTTACGAGCAGTACTTC. Protein: CSASGVYEQYF.

This clonotype was counted a few times. The chain employs TRBV24-1 and TRBJ2-3, with D unresolved. The CDR3 has 13 amino acids. V was shortened by 4 bases and J by 2 bases, with 6 bases between the two germline ends. Per germline, CDR1 KGHDR and CDR2 SFDVKD. CDR3 sequence (DNA): TGTGCCACCAGTGAGGAAAACACAGATACGCAGTATTTT. This sequence encodes CATSEENTDTQYF.

This chain links TRBV5-1 with TRBJ1-2; D gene ambiguous. The CDR3 contains 14 residues. Germline values: CDR1 SGHRS, CDR2 YFSETQ. Between the trimmed V and J ends, which lost 0 bases and 2 bases, there was a span of 8 bases. CDR3 sequence (DNA): TGCGCCAGCAGCTTGGTCCCACAGAACTATGGCTACACCTTC. Amino acid sequence: CASSLVPQNYGYTF. Full variable domain (remainder filled in from reference TRBV5-1 and TRBJ1-2): KAGVTQTPRYLIKTRGQQVTLSCSPISGHRSVSWYQQTPGQGLQFLFEYFSETQRNKGNFPGRFSGRQFSNSRSEMNVSTLELGDSALYLCASSLVPQNYGYTFGSGTRLTVV.

V usage is TRBV12-3 or TRBV12-4 and J usage is TRBJ2-4; TRBD1 matches 8 bases. V shed 2 bases and J 4 bases; nucleotides not matched to a gene: 4. The CDR3 loop spans 15 amino acids. The DNA for the CDR3 is TGTGCCAGCAGTTTACTGAGGGACAGGAAAAACATTCAGTACTTC. It is translated as CASSLLRDRKNIQYF.

This chain joins TRBV5-5 and TRBJ2-6; 7 nucleotides match TRBD1. The CDR3 contains 14 residues. V lost 1 base to trimming and J lost 9 bases; unmatched junction nucleotides: 4. Germline V gives CDR1 SGHKS, CDR2 YYEKEE (reference sequence). CDR3 region: CASSLSGQDNVLTF. CDR3 DNA sequence: TGTGCCAGCAGCTTGTCCGGACAGGACAACGTCCTGACTTTC.

This chain links TRBV30 with TRBJ1-1, with D hard to call. Germline CDR1 GTSNPN, CDR2 SVGIG (reference sequence). V was shortened by 2 bases and J by 6 bases, with 13 bases between the two germline ends. The CDR3 is made up of 13 amino acids. Here the CDR3 reads CAWSRRAGAEAFF. Written as DNA, the CDR3 is TGTGCCTGGAGTAGGAGGGCAGGCGCTGAAGCTTTCTTT.

This chain connects TRBV18 to TRBJ2-3; 9 bases are shared with TRBD2. CDR3 length equals 15 residues. Losses at the gene ends were 5 bases for V and 4 bases for J; bases not matched to a gene: 7. Germline V lookup: CDR1 KGHSH, CDR2 LQKENI. CDR3 protein: CASSSAGGRADTQYF. CDR3 bases: TGTGCCAGCTCATCGGCGGGGGGGCGAGCAGATACGCAGTATTTT. Together with reference TRBV18 and TRBJ2-3, the CDR3 gives the full variable domain: NAGVMQNPRHLVRRRGQEARLRCSPMKGHSHVYWYRQLPEEGLKFMVYLQKENIIDESGMPKERFSAEFPKEGPSILRIQQVVRGDSAAYFCASSSAGGRADTQYFGPGTRLTVL.

This clonotype was observed a handful of times. The V and J genes are TRBV29-1 and TRBJ2-7, with 8 bases fitting TRBD1. Germline trimming cut 5 bases from V and 4 bases from J; bases unmatched to any gene: 4. CDR3 length equals 12 residues. Germline assignment: CDR1 SQVTM and CDR2 ANQGSEA. This chain's CDR3 is CSVLRGQYEQYF. For the CDR3, the DNA is TGCAGCGTTCTCAGGGGGCAATACGAGCAGTACTTC.

The CDR3 coding sequence is TGTGCCAGCAGCCAAGGAGGATACAATCAGCCCCAGCATTTT. Translating it yields CASSQGGYNQPQHF. The chain couples TRBV3-1 to TRBJ1-5; no definite D call. With 1 base removed from V and 3 bases from J, the gap between germline ends came to 7 bases. This CDR3 comprises 14 residues. In germline, CDR1 is LGHDT, CDR2 YNNKEL (reference sequence).